These T cell receptor beta chains were read from a single sample in a study of blood T cell repertoires in COVID-19. TCRdb's table, derived via immunoSEQ multiplex PCR, lists solely in-frame clones and lacks some. The sample consists of about 63,000 clones, around 84% of them appearing once. The specimen was peripheral blood. These receptor sequences come from a human donor in a cohort sampled during active COVID-19. The CDR3 runs from the conserved cysteine through the conserved F or W. D genes are given only for firm matches. Clone size is given for some rows only: seen once, a few or many times, or a class if the clone is expanded.

D: NA; size: few; J: TRBJ1-1; V: TRBV5-4; CDR3: CASSLGRGNTEAFF; DNA: TGTGCCAGCAGCTTGGGGCGGGGCAACACTGAAGCTTTCTTT
D: TRBD1; size: NA; J: TRBJ1-2; V: TRBV6-5; CDR3: CASSYSRGRDGYTF; DNA: TGTGCCAGCAGTTACTCTAGGGGGCGGGATGGCTACACCTTC
D: NA; size: NA; J: TRBJ1-6; V: TRBV7-2; CDR3: CASSDSPNSPLHF; DNA: TGTGCCAGCTCGGACAGTCCAAATTCACCCCTCCACTTT
D: TRBD1; size: NA; J: TRBJ1-1; V: TRBV30; CDR3: CAWAQGDVTEAFF; DNA: TGTGCCTGGGCACAGGGGGACGTCACTGAAGCTTTCTTT
D: TRBD1; size: NA; J: TRBJ1-2; V: TRBV4-3; CDR3: CASSQRGGAWGGYTF; DNA: TGCGCCAGCAGCCAACGAGGGGGCGCCTGGGGTGGCTACACCTTC
D: TRBD1; size: NA; J: TRBJ1-2; V: TRBV6-2/TRBV6-3; CDR3: CASSYPGTGSNYGYTF; DNA: TGTGCCAGCAGTTACCCCGGGACAGGATCAAACTATGGCTACACCTTC
D: NA; size: NA; J: TRBJ2-2; V: TRBV6-6; CDR3: CASSPLSLEGRDGELFF; DNA: TGTGCCAGCAGTCCCCTCTCACTGGAGGGCCGGGACGGGGAGCTGTTTTTT
D: NA; size: NA; J: TRBJ2-5; V: TRBV19; CDR3: CASSTTGMQTQYF; DNA: TGTGCCAGTAGTACCACAGGGATGCAGACCCAGTACTTC
D: TRBD1; size: NA; J: TRBJ2-1; V: TRBV5-1; CDR3: CASSLQGVADEQFF; DNA: TGCGCCAGCAGCTTACAGGGGGTAGCGGATGAGCAGTTCTTC
D: NA; size: NA; J: TRBJ1-1; V: TRBV19; CDR3: CASRLTEQGRSEAFF; DNA: TGTGCCAGTAGACTTACGGAACAGGGAAGGTCTGAAGCTTTCTTT
D: TRBD1; size: NA; J: TRBJ1-4; V: TRBV28; CDR3: CASSSPWDRYIDATNEKLFF; DNA: TGTGCCAGCAGTTCACCGTGGGACAGGTATATAGATGCAACTAATGAAAAACTGTTTTTT
D: TRBD1; size: NA; J: TRBJ1-5; V: TRBV3-1/TRBV3-2; CDR3: CASSPFVPGQEYSNQPQHF; DNA: TGTGCCAGCAGCCCCTTCGTCCCGGGACAGGAGTATAGCAATCAGCCCCAGCATTTT
D: TRBD1; size: NA; J: TRBJ2-7; V: TRBV9; CDR3: CASSVTGGSSYEQYF; DNA: TGTGCCAGCAGCGTGACAGGGGGCAGCTCCTACGAGCAGTACTTC
D: NA; size: few; J: TRBJ2-6; V: TRBV5-1; CDR3: CASSFTGSGANVLTF; DNA: TGCGCCAGCAGCTTCACAGGCTCTGGGGCCAACGTCCTGACTTTC
D: NA; size: NA; J: TRBJ1-2; V: TRBV12-3/TRBV12-4; CDR3: CASSLAHSYGYTF; DNA: TGTGCCAGCAGTTTAGCGCACAGCTATGGCTACACCTTC
D: NA; size: few; J: TRBJ1-1; V: TRBV5-1; CDR3: CASSFTTGRYVNTEAFF; DNA: TGCGCCAGCAGCTTCACGACAGGCCGGTACGTGAACACTGAAGCTTTCTTT
D: NA; size: once; J: TRBJ2-7; V: TRBV29-1; CDR3: CSVGSHAYEQYF; DNA: TGCAGCGTCGGGTCTCATGCGTACGAGCAGTACTTC
D: NA; size: medium-sized; J: TRBJ2-7; V: TRBV4-2; CDR3: CASSQDAGKSSYEQYF; DNA: TGTGCCAGCAGCCAAGATGCGGGGAAAAGTTCCTACGAGCAGTACTTC
D: TRBD2; size: NA; J: TRBJ2-5; V: TRBV12-3/TRBV12-4; CDR3: CASVAGAGETQYF; DNA: TGTGCCAGTGTAGCGGGGGCAGGGGAGACCCAGTACTTC
D: TRBD2; size: NA; J: TRBJ2-3; V: TRBV11-2; CDR3: CASSLTGTSGRTDTQYF; DNA: TGTGCCAGCAGCTTGACCGGGACTAGCGGGAGGACAGATACGCAGTATTTT
D: TRBD1; size: NA; J: TRBJ2-3; V: TRBV7-8; CDR3: CASSYLNRGTKADTQYF; DNA: TGTGCCAGCAGCTACCTCAACAGGGGGACGAAGGCAGATACGCAGTATTTT
D: NA; size: NA; J: TRBJ2-7; V: TRBV5-1; CDR3: CASSFEYVSRYEQYF; DNA: TGCGCCAGCAGCTTTGAGTATGTATCGCGGTACGAGCAGTACTTC
D: TRBD2; size: NA; J: TRBJ2-3; V: TRBV7-2; CDR3: CASSFRATSGTDTQYF; DNA: TGTGCCAGCAGCTTTCGGGCGACTAGCGGCACAGATACGCAGTATTTT
D: NA; size: NA; J: TRBJ1-1; V: TRBV5-5; CDR3: CASSFEFVVNTEAFF; DNA: TGTGCCAGCAGCTTCGAGTTCGTGGTGAACACTGAAGCTTTCTTT
D: NA; size: NA; J: TRBJ1-1; V: TRBV19; CDR3: CASLGLLRGTEAFF; DNA: TGTGCCAGTCTTGGGCTATTGAGAGGGACTGAAGCTTTCTTT
D: NA; size: NA; J: TRBJ1-5; V: TRBV19; CDR3: CASLETGSNQPQHF; DNA: TGTGCCAGTCTTGAGACAGGATCCAATCAGCCCCAGCATTTT
D: NA; size: NA; J: TRBJ2-2; V: TRBV7-7; CDR3: CASSFSQGTGELFF; DNA: TGTGCCAGCAGCTTTTCGCAGGGGACCGGGGAGCTGTTTTTT
D: NA; size: NA; J: TRBJ1-5; V: TRBV6-5; CDR3: CASSPVSYSNQPQHF; DNA: TGTGCCAGCAGCCCAGTTTCTTATAGCAATCAGCCCCAGCATTTT
D: NA; size: NA; J: TRBJ2-7; V: TRBV9; CDR3: CASSDRGSPYEQYF; DNA: TGTGCCAGCAGCGATAGGGGGTCCCCCTACGAGCAGTACTTC
D: TRBD2; size: few; J: TRBJ2-1; V: TRBV28; CDR3: CASSPRLAGAGEQFF; DNA: TGTGCCAGCAGTCCAAGACTAGCGGGCGCGGGCGAGCAGTTCTTC
D: TRBD1; size: NA; J: TRBJ2-2; V: TRBV7-7; CDR3: CASSSARDRGLRDTGELFF; DNA: TGTGCTAGCAGCTCAGCCCGGGACAGGGGGCTTAGGGACACCGGGGAGCTGTTTTTT